Following are 28 T cell receptor beta chains from one sample sequenced in a study of shared clonotypes between healthy human individuals (dated by TCRdb to 2019 to 2021). Libraries were made using the immunoSEQ multiplex PCR assay. The source is immuneACCESS, and TCRdb retained only in-frame sequences with V and J called. Part of the clones is not carried over; for the studies checked, unresolved V genes explain less than half of this, and the remainder is unexplained. The sample profile shows about 710,000 clones; 60% to 75% of them were found once. The ten largest make up around 1.8% of the sample. Material: memory CD4+ T cells sorted from blood. Reading the label with the study, this specimen's cell subset or site is: CD45RA-negative fraction. These receptors came from a woman between 25 and 40 years old in good health.

V gene TRBV18 combines with J gene TRBJ2-1, with D possibly being TRBD1 (6 bases). CDR1 and CDR2 (germline): KGHSH, LQKENI. CDR3 length: 13 residues. Deletions cut 6 bases from V and 8 bases from J, with 14 bases between. CDR3 in DNA: TGTGCCAGCTCGTTCCCGGGACAAGATGAGCAGTTCTTC. This gives the protein CASSFPGQDEQFF.

The chain combines TRBV2 with TRBJ2-6; TRBD1 matches at 8 bases. The germline CDR1 and CDR2 sequences are SNHLY and FYNNEI. The CDR3 is made up of 16 amino acids. The ends lost 6 bases at V and 0 bases at J; junction bases unmatched: 4. Here the CDR3 DNA reads TGTGCCAGCAGCCGACAGGGGAGCTCTGGGGCCAACGTCCTGACTTTC. This encodes CASSRQGSSGANVLTF.

The chain employs TRBV6-1 and TRBJ1-5; D is perhaps TRBD1 (5 bases). Trimming shortened V by 6 bases and J by 0 bases, and 15 bases separated the two germline ends. The CDR3 consists of 16 residues. Per germline, CDR1 MNHNS and CDR2 SASEGT. CDR3 in DNA: TGTGCCAGCAGCGAACGGGGGAAAGATAGCAATCAGCCCCAGCATTTT. Protein product: CASSERGKDSNQPQHF.

CDR3 region: CASSLQGGGAREKLFF. The DNA for the CDR3 is TGTGCCAGCAGTCTACAGGGAGGGGGCGCAAGGGAAAAACTGTTTTTT. The chain is built from TRBV28 and TRBJ1-4; 7 bases map to TRBD1. V lost 5 bases to trimming and J lost 8 bases; unmatched junction nucleotides: 14. CDR3 length: 16 amino acids. Germline V gene sequence: CDR1 MDHEN, CDR2 SYDVKM.

The gene calls are TRBV18 and TRBJ1-1, with D unresolved. With 1 base removed from V and 1 base from J, the gap between germline ends came to 13 bases. Germline values: CDR1 KGHSH, CDR2 LQKENI. This CDR3 contains 16 residues. CDR3 nucleotides: TGTGCCAGCTCACCACTGTCTTCTCTGGGGAACACTGAAGCTTTCTTT. Protein product: CASSPLSSLGNTEAFF. The full variable domain, completed using reference TRBV18 and TRBJ1-1, is NAGVMQNPRHLVRRRGQEARLRCSPMKGHSHVYWYRQLPEEGLKFMVYLQKENIIDESGMPKERFSAEFPKEGPSILRIQQVVRGDSAAYFCASSPLSSLGNTEAFFGQGTRLTVV.

The rearrangement uses TRBV25-1 and TRBJ2-3, with no clear D. The CDR3 is 12 amino acids. Germline assignment: CDR1 MGHDK and CDR2 SYGVNS. V was cut by 6 bases and J by 2 bases, with 6 bases left in between. CDR3 in DNA: TGTGCCAGCAGCCATTCCACAGATACGCAGTATTTT. It encodes CASSHSTDTQYF.

The chain carries TRBV28 and TRBJ2-1; D perhaps matches TRBD2 (6 bases). Trimming pared 6 bases from V and 1 base from J, leaving 13 bases between. The CDR3 is made up of 15 amino acids. Germline CDR1 MDHEN, CDR2 SYDVKM. CDR3 protein: CASREAGISYNEQFF. CDR3 bases: TGTGCCAGCAGGGAAGCGGGTATTTCCTACAATGAGCAGTTCTTC.

V usage is TRBV11-2 and J usage is TRBJ2-6; 7 bases fit TRBD1. Per germline, CDR1 SGHAT and CDR2 FQNNGV. With V trimmed by 5 bases and J by 0 bases, 7 bases remained unmatched. The CDR3 is 17 amino acids. The CDR3 DNA follows: TGTGCCAGCAGCACGTTCCGGGACAGCTCTGGGGCCAACGTCCTGACTTTC. This gives the protein CASSTFRDSSGANVLTF.

Note on this clone: This may come from a read error, since a much larger clone is one base off. This chain joins TRBV27 and TRBJ1-1; the D is unclear. Germline V gives CDR1 MNHEY, CDR2 SMNVEV (reference sequence). Trimming removed 3 bases from V and 1 base from J, with 6 bases in between. This CDR3 region has 13 residues. The CDR3, as DNA: TGTGCCAGCAGTTTCCAGGAGAACACTGAAGCTTTCTTT. Translating gives CASSFQENTEAFF.

The count of this clone is one. The chain links TRBV18 to TRBJ2-7; 12 bases are shared with TRBD2. Germline CDR1 KGHSH, CDR2 LQKENI. The CDR3 is made up of 17 amino acids. Trimming removed 3 bases from V and 2 bases from J; junction bases left unmatched: 8. The chain's CDR3 is CASSPTSGLAGTYEQYF. Here the CDR3 DNA reads TGTGCCAGCTCACCCACTTCTGGACTAGCGGGAACCTACGAGCAGTACTTC.

This clone was found a few times. The chain has TRBV28 and TRBJ1-2; 7 bases agree with TRBD1. Germline trimming cut 6 bases from V and 4 bases from J; bases unmatched to any gene: 5. The CDR3 sequence is 13 residues long. Germline V gene data show CDR1 as MDHEN and CDR2 as SYDVKM. CDR3 loop: CASRGGTAYGYTF. The CDR3 DNA sequence: TGTGCCAGCAGGGGCGGGACAGCCTATGGCTACACCTTC.

The rearrangement joins TRBV7-9 to TRBJ2-7, with D perhaps TRBD2 (5 bases). CDR3 size: 15 residues. Germline V gene sequence: CDR1 SEHNR, CDR2 FQNEAQ (reference sequence). With 1 base removed from V and 4 bases from J, the gap between germline ends came to 14 bases. Here the CDR3 reads CASSLVALGIYEQYF. For the CDR3, the DNA is TGTGCCAGCAGCTTAGTCGCGCTCGGGATTTACGAGCAGTACTTC.

The chain joins TRBV27 to TRBJ2-1, with 9 bases aligning to TRBD2. J lost 7 bases, V lost 5 bases, and 6 bases had no gene match. CDR1 and CDR2 (germline): MNHEY, SMNVEV (reference sequence). The CDR3 is 14 residues long. The CDR3 nucleotides read TGTGCCAGCAGTAGGCGGGAGGGCCGGAATGAGCAGTTCTTC. It translates to CASSRREGRNEQFF.

This chain uses TRBV5-4 with TRBJ2-3; unclear D gene. The CDR3 has 15 amino acids. CDR1 is SGHNT and CDR2 is YYREEE in the germline V gene (reference sequence). The V gene lost 3 bases and the J gene lost 1 base, with 12 bases spanning the gap. CDR3 in amino acids: CASSWGNGGTDTQYF. CDR3 DNA: TGTGCCAGCAGCTGGGGAAACGGTGGCACAGATACGCAGTATTTT.

The chain couples TRBV5-1 to TRBJ2-7; the match to TRBD2 covers 8 bases. Germline trimming cut 4 bases from V and 3 bases from J; bases unmatched to any gene: 12. This CDR3 has 16 amino acids. The germline V gene has CDR1 SGHRS and CDR2 YFSETQ. This CDR3 is CASSPPAASGYYEQYF. CDR3 DNA: TGCGCCAGCAGCCCACCTGCGGCTAGCGGGTACTACGAGCAGTACTTC.

This rearrangement joins TRBV7-2 to TRBJ2-7; 7 nucleotides line up with TRBD2. V gave up 5 bases and J gave up 7 bases; unmatched junction bases: 8. CDR1 is SGHTA and CDR2 is FQGNSA in the germline V gene. The CDR3 totals 13 residues. This CDR3 is CASSNQRDLEQYF. CDR3 coding DNA: TGTGCCAGCAGCAATCAGCGGGACCTTGAGCAGTACTTC.

This clone appeared many times. The rearrangement joins TRBV27 to TRBJ2-7, with no clear D. Germline V CDR1 and CDR2: MNHEY, SMNVEV (reference sequence). V was cut by 3 bases and J by 3 bases, with 9 bases left in between. This CDR3 comprises 13 residues. The CDR3 bases are TGTGCCAGCAGTTTTCCAGGAAACTACGAGCAGTACTTC. Its protein is CASSFPGNYEQYF.

This clone was recorded only once. The chain carries TRBV28 and TRBJ2-2, with 7 bases that match TRBD2. Trimming removed 6 bases from V and 5 bases from J; junction bases left unmatched: 9. The CDR3 loop spans 15 amino acids. Germline V gene data show CDR1 as MDHEN and CDR2 as SYDVKM. The CDR3 DNA follows: TGTGCCAGCAGGGGGGGAGCGGGACGGACCGGGGAGCTGTTTTTT. The encoded protein is CASRGGAGRTGELFF.

This sequence joins TRBV9 and TRBJ2-2, with 7 bases identical to TRBD1. The CDR3 has 16 amino acids. Trimming took 4 bases from V and 4 from J; bases not matched to a gene: 10. The germline CDR1 and CDR2 sequences are SGDLS and YYNGEE. CDR3 DNA: TGTGCCAGCAGCATCTCAGGGGGTTTTAGCACCGGGGAGCTGTTTTTT. This encodes CASSISGGFSTGELFF. The full variable domain, rest sourced from reference TRBV9 and TRBJ2-2, is DSGVTQTPKHLITATGQRVTLRCSPRSGDLSVYWYQQSLDQGLQFLIQYYNGEERAKGNILERFSAQQFPDLHSELNLSSLELGDSALYFCASSISGGFSTGELFFGEGSRLTVL.

The J gene is TRBJ2-1, the V gene TRBV28; 7 nucleotides match TRBD1. The CDR3 covers 14 residues. Germline values: CDR1 MDHEN, CDR2 SYDVKM. The V and J ends lost 1 base and 10 bases, in that order; junction bases with no gene match: 7. CDR3 DNA: TGTGCCAGCAGTTTATTCGGGACAGAAAAAGAGCAGTTCTTC. Residues: CASSLFGTEKEQFF.

Turning to this clone: Other DNA variants within this sample encode the same CDR3. The chain uses TRBV7-6 and TRBJ2-5, with 8 bases that match TRBD2. Germline V gives CDR1 SGHVS, CDR2 FNYEAQ. This CDR3 contains 14 residues. The V segment lost 3 bases and the J segment 5 bases; nucleotides outside the gene matches: 5. The CDR3 nucleotides are TGTGCCAGCAGCTTCAGCGGGAGAGGGGAGACCCAGTACTTC. The encoded protein is CASSFSGRGETQYF.

The rearrangement links TRBV20-1 to TRBJ2-1; D tentatively fits TRBD1 or TRBD2 (5 bases each). This CDR3 is built from 11 residues. Trimming removed 5 bases from V and 9 bases from J, with 11 bases in between. Germline loops: CDR1 DFQATT, CDR2 SNEGSKA (reference sequence). The CDR3 here is CSAGGQGEQFF. The CDR3 DNA follows: TGCAGTGCTGGGGGTCAGGGTGAGCAGTTCTTC.

This chain connects TRBV7-9 to TRBJ2-7, with D uncertain. The V gene's germline CDR1 is SEHNR and CDR2 FQNEAQ (reference sequence). V was clipped by 1 base and J by 5 bases, with 6 bases between them. There are 12 residues in the CDR3. CDR3 region: CASSLDYHEQYF. The CDR3 coding sequence is TGTGCCAGCAGCTTAGACTACCACGAGCAGTACTTC.

As for this clone: Different DNA sequences within this sample yield the same CDR3. The chain couples TRBV9 to TRBJ2-3; D call uncertain. The germline V gene has CDR1 SGDLS and CDR2 YYNGEE. V was clipped by 1 base and J by 0 bases, with 0 bases between them. The CDR3 runs 12 residues. Written as DNA, the CDR3 is TGTGCCAGCAGCGTAAGCACAGATACGCAGTATTTT. Protein: CASSVSTDTQYF.

This chain joins TRBV7-2 and TRBJ2-1; 9 bases match TRBD2. Unmatched junction bases numbered 6, after V lost 4 bases and J lost 5 bases. CDR1 SGHTA and CDR2 FQGNSA come from the germline V gene. This CDR3 is 15 amino acids long. CDR3 sequence: CASSSEAGGHNEQFF. The CDR3 DNA reads TGTGCCAGCAGCTCTGAAGCGGGAGGCCACAATGAGCAGTTCTTC.

CDR3: CASSLPGTDIYGYTF. In nucleotides, the CDR3 is TGTGCCAGCAGCTTGCCGGGGACAGATATCTATGGCTACACCTTC. The chain recombines TRBV5-4 with TRBJ1-2; 7 bases fit TRBD1. The junction had 7 bases not matched to a gene; V was cut back by 1 base and J by 4 bases. Germline-derived CDR1 and CDR2 are SGHNT and YYREEE (reference sequence). The CDR3 runs 15 residues.

The chain is built from TRBV5-1 and TRBJ2-5; 8 positions match TRBD2. Germline CDR1 is SGHRS and CDR2 is YFSETQ. The J segment lost 2 bases and the V segment lost 3 bases, leaving 6 bases of the junction unmatched. This CDR3 region has 15 residues. CDR3 nucleotides: TGCGCCAGCAGCTCCGGGACTAGGGATCAAGAGACCCAGTACTTC. Residues: CASSSGTRDQETQYF.

The chain links TRBV11-1 to TRBJ2-3; perhaps TRBD1 as D (6 bases). The germline V gene encodes CDR1 SGHAT and CDR2 FQDESV (reference sequence). Between the trimmed V and J ends, which lost 2 bases and 3 bases, there was a span of 12 bases. The CDR3 is 15 amino acids. CDR3 nucleotides: TGTGCCAGCAGCTTATCAGGACAGACGACAGATACGCAGTATTTT. Protein sequence: CASSLSGQTTDTQYF.